Below, one T cell receptor (beta chain) is given with its context. The target antigen is unknown. PCR primers comprised 60 Vbeta and 13 Jbeta primers. The data were produced by immunoSEQ multiplex PCR, yet TCRdb's version contains in-frame clones alone and is incomplete. Here the sample table reports about 140,000 clones. The sample comes from a study of cytomegalovirus exposure and HLA in healthy donors. Whole-study findings and limits: The authors listed some 160 TCR beta chains as cytomegalovirus-associated.

V lost 6 bases to trimming and J lost 8 bases; unmatched junction nucleotides: 11. Germline V gives CDR1 SNHLY, CDR2 FYNNEI. The CDR3 has 16 residues. Material: PBMCs. The chain recombines TRBV2 with TRBJ2-1; 12 bases fit TRBD2. The TCR originated in a woman aged 18-29 years in good health and CMV-seronegative. CDR3 protein: CASSHSLAGGPDEQFF. As DNA, the CDR3 is TGTGCCAGCAGCCACTCCCTAGCGGGAGGGCCGGATGAGCAGTTCTTC. The variable domain in full, completed from reference TRBV2 and TRBJ2-1, reads EPEVTQTPSHQVTQMGQEVILRCVPISNHLYFYWYRQILGQKVEFLVSFYNNEISEKSEIFDDQFSVERPDGSNFTLKIRSTKLEDSAMYFCASSHSLAGGPDEQFFGPGTRLTVL.